This entry describes one TCR beta chain. Antigen unknown. One base away lies a much larger clone, so this may be a sequencing read error. CDR1 is MDHEN, CDR2 SYDVKM, per germline. The V end was cut by 2 bases, the J end by 2 bases, with 22 bases between. The CDR3 sequence is 19 residues long. Time point described: newly diagnosed GD, antithyroid drugs for less than 3 months. There was RNA extracted from PBMCs, and the TCR library was made from it. This sample was taken from a study of regulatory T cells in long-lasting Graves disease. Study-wide results and limits: There was favoring of TRBV28, TRBJ1-2 and TRBJ2-5 in persistent disease.

Arm-PCR of CDR3 regions with iRepertoire HTBI primers generated TCR beta libraries. TCRdb re-called the multiplex PCR reads with MiXCR, one entry per CDR3 protein. The sample lists about 460,000 distinct CDR3 sequences, approximately 15% occurring once. This same sample was also part of a study on T cells in Graves' hyperthyroidism and ophthalmopathy. That work adds: The HTBI primer set served for first-round RT-PCR of the TCR CDR3.

The chain links TRBV28 to TRBJ2-1, with D possibly TRBD2 on 5 matching bases. This sequence originates from a woman aged 45-65 years with Graves disease. Material: peripheral blood mononuclear cells (PBMCs), obtained at new diagnosis, from a patient treated with antithyroid drugs. The CDR3 DNA follows: TGTGCCAGCAGTTTACCCCAGAGGGTAGCGCCTAGCCCCTACAATGAGCAGTTCTTC. Its translation is CASSLPQRVAPSPYNEQFF.